Presented here are 28 T cell receptor beta chains from one specimen sequenced in a study of cytomegalovirus exposure and HLA in healthy donors. PCR used 60 Vbeta primers and 13 Jbeta primers. Libraries were prepared by immunoSEQ multiplex PCR; TCRdb keeps only in-frame clonotypes and omits some of them. The top ten hold approximately 2% of the sample, which has 90,000 to 100,000 clones, less than 80% seen once. What was sequenced was PBMCs. These receptors all come from a man aged 35-49 years in good health and CMV-seronegative.

This clone showed up just a few times. The chain employs TRBV9 and TRBJ2-3, with 13 bases identical to TRBD2. The CDR3 loop spans 15 amino acids. Per the germline V gene, CDR1 is SGDLS and CDR2 is YYNGEE. Losses at the gene ends were 4 bases for V and 2 bases for J; bases not matched to a gene: 1. In DNA, the CDR3 is TGTGCCAGCAGCACTAGCGGGAGGGACACAGATACGCAGTATTTT. As protein: CASSTSGRDTDTQYF.

This clone was observed a few times. This rearrangement joins TRBV27 to TRBJ1-5; weak D call: TRBD1 (6 bases). Germline V gene lookup returns CDR1 MNHEY and CDR2 SMNVEV (reference sequence). The V and J ends lost 3 bases and 5 bases respectively, with 14 bases between them. The CDR3 covers 15 residues. This CDR3 reads CASSFGRGRDQPQHF. The DNA of the CDR3 is TGTGCCAGCAGTTTCGGCAGGGGAAGGGATCAGCCCCAGCATTTT.

This chain connects TRBV11-2 to TRBJ1-2; the D gene is possibly TRBD1 (6 bases). V was clipped by 0 bases and J by 4 bases, with 12 bases between them. The CDR3 loop spans 15 amino acids. Looked up from germline, CDR1 is SGHAT and CDR2 is FQNNGV. The CDR3 sequence is CASSLDRQVLYGYTF. The CDR3 bases are TGTGCCAGCAGCTTAGATCGACAGGTCCTCTATGGCTACACCTTC.

The rearrangement uses TRBV5-4 and TRBJ1-4; D ambiguous. Germline assignment: CDR1 SGHNT and CDR2 YYREEE (reference sequence). The CDR3 extends over 13 amino acids. Trimming removed 4 bases from V and 8 bases from J, with 12 bases in between. The CDR3 sequence is CASSDHAEEKLFF. The CDR3 DNA follows: TGTGCCAGCAGCGACCACGCGGAAGAAAAACTGTTTTTT.

This sequence joins TRBV6-6 and TRBJ2-7; D uncertain. Trimming left V 0 bases short and J 5 bases short, with 5 bases between. The V gene's germline CDR1 is MNHNY and CDR2 SVGAGI (reference sequence). The CDR3 extends over 12 amino acids. DNA of the CDR3: TGTGCCAGCAGTTACTCGAGTGACGAGCAGTACTTC. Translating it yields CASSYSSDEQYF.

J is TRBJ1-5 and V is TRBV28; tentative D call: TRBD1 (5 bases). The CDR3 consists of 15 residues. The V gene lost 3 bases and the J gene lost 2 bases, with 11 bases spanning the gap. Germline V CDR1 and CDR2: MDHEN, SYDVKM. The CDR3 sequence: CASSLGGRGNQPQHF. CDR3 nucleotides: TGTGCCAGCAGTTTGGGGGGTAGGGGCAATCAGCCCCAGCATTTT.

On this clone: One end of the junction does not line up with germline, which may come from a read error. This chain joins TRBV28 and TRBJ2-5; D is uncertain. This CDR3 has 13 residues. Germline values: CDR1 MDHEN, CDR2 SYDVKM. Here the CDR3 DNA reads TGTGCCAGCAGTTTAGGTCGGGTAGAGACTCAGTACTTC. This sequence encodes CASSLGRVETQYF.

The genes are TRBV4-3 and TRBJ1-5; D possibly corresponds to TRBD1 (5 bases). V was cut by 0 bases and J by 4 bases, with 22 bases left in between. Germline CDR1 is LGHNA and CDR2 is YSLEER. This CDR3 is built from 19 residues. The CDR3 coding sequence is TGCGCCAGCAGCCAAGACCCTTCCCACGGAGACAGTTGGAATCAGCCCCAGCATTTT. Translation: CASSQDPSHGDSWNQPQHF.

This clone was detected a few times. Distinct nucleotide sequences in the sample also encode this CDR3. This chain joins TRBV9 and TRBJ2-2; D unresolved. Germline lookup yields CDR1 SGDLS and CDR2 YYNGEE. With 0 bases removed from V and 2 bases from J, the gap between germline ends came to 8 bases. CDR3 length: 15 residues. CDR3 sequence (DNA): TGTGCCAGCAGCGTAGGCCACATCAACACCGGGGAGCTGTTTTTT. As protein: CASSVGHINTGELFF.

The chain uses TRBV4-3 and TRBJ2-7; D may be TRBD1 (6 bases). Per the germline V gene, CDR1 is LGHNA and CDR2 is YSLEER. The CDR3 covers 13 residues. The V end lost 6 bases, the J end lost 5 bases, and 14 bases lay between the germline ends. The CDR3 protein is CASSGGAFDEQYF. In nucleotides, the CDR3 is TGCGCCAGCAGTGGGGGCGCCTTCGACGAGCAGTACTTC.

About this clone itself: The junction and the germline gene differ at one end; a read error may be behind it. The chain combines TRBV28 with TRBJ1-2; TRBD1 is a possible D gene (5 bases). The germline gives CDR1 MDHEN, CDR2 SYDVKM. The CDR3 totals 13 residues. The CDR3, as DNA: TGTGCCAGCAGGGGGACTGCAAGCTATCGCTACACCTTC. It specifies CASRGTASYRYTF.

The chain carries TRBV11-2 and TRBJ1-4; perhaps TRBD1 as D (6 bases). Trimming pared 3 bases from V and 8 bases from J, leaving 13 bases between. The germline gives CDR1 SGHAT, CDR2 FQNNGV. The CDR3 length is 14 residues. The CDR3 DNA sequence: TGTGCCAGCAGCTTTACAGGGTGGAGCGAAAAACTGTTTTTT. Its protein product is CASSFTGWSEKLFF.

This clone has just a few counts. V usage is TRBV11-2 and J usage is TRBJ2-5; D possibly corresponds to TRBD2 (5 bases). Looked up from germline, CDR1 is SGHAT and CDR2 is FQNNGV. V was cut by 6 bases and J by 1 base, with 15 bases left in between. The CDR3 has 15 residues. The CDR3 DNA reads as TGTGCCAGCAGACCGCCCTTTCGGGGCCAAGAGACCCAGTACTTC. Translation gives CASRPPFRGQETQYF.

The chain links TRBV6-1 to TRBJ1-2, with TRBD1 matching over 9 bases. V was pared by 5 bases and J by 5 bases, with 9 bases of the junction left unmatched. This CDR3 is built from 15 residues. CDR1 and CDR2 from the germline V gene are MNHNS and SASEGT. CDR3 bases: TGTGCCAGCAGTTCCAACAGGGGGCTGGGGTATGGCTACACCTTC. It encodes CASSSNRGLGYGYTF.

This clone was seen a handful of times. The chain couples TRBV19 to TRBJ1-1; 7 bases are shared with TRBD1. CDR3 length: 14 residues. The trim removed 8 bases at V and 0 bases at J, leaving 6 bases unmatched. CDR1 LNHDA and CDR2 SQIVND come from the germline V gene (reference sequence). CDR3 in amino acids: CASRDRAMNTEAFF. The CDR3 nucleotides are TGTGCCAGTCGCGACAGGGCCATGAACACTGAAGCTTTCTTT.

This chain uses TRBV4-1 with TRBJ2-1, with TRBD2 matching over 11 bases. This CDR3 is 17 amino acids long. Trimming cost V 2 bases and J 7 bases; bases outside gene matches: 10. Germline loops: CDR1 MGHRA, CDR2 YSYEKL. CDR3 in DNA: TGCGCCAGCAGCCAACGGGATTTAGCGGGGGGGCCTAATGAGCAGTTCTTC. Its protein is CASSQRDLAGGPNEQFF.

This clone was seen a single time. The genes are TRBV5-6 and TRBJ1-5; weak D call: TRBD1 (6 bases). CDR3 length: 15 residues. Germline V CDR1 and CDR2: SGHDT, YYEEEE. Trimming left V 4 bases short and J 2 bases short, with 13 bases between. The CDR3 loop is CASSETGMRNQPQHF. The CDR3 DNA follows: TGTGCCAGCAGCGAAACAGGGATGCGCAATCAGCCCCAGCATTTT.

This clone came up once. Its ends do not fully match the called genes, so a read error is possible. V and J are TRBV7-9 and TRBJ2-1; 8 bases line up with TRBD1. The length of the CDR3 is 13 residues. Germline-derived CDR1 and CDR2 are SEHNR and FQNEAQ (reference sequence). CDR3 residues: CSSSLDRVGEQFF. The DNA of the CDR3 is TGTTCCAGCAGCTTGGACAGGGTGGGGGAGCAGTTCTTC.

The CDR3 coding sequence is TGTGCCAGCAGTTACGGAGGGCCGGGGGACACCATATATTTT. It codes for CASSYGGPGDTIYF. The V call is TRBV6-5, the J call TRBJ1-3, with D maybe TRBD1 (5 bases). The CDR3 extends over 14 amino acids. Trimming pared 2 bases from V and 8 bases from J, leaving 13 bases between. Germline V CDR1 and CDR2: MNHEY, SVGAGI.

There are a few counts of this clone. The rearrangement links TRBV6-6 to TRBJ1-6, with TRBD1 matching 10 bases. Germline CDR1 reads MNHNY; CDR2 reads SVGAGI (reference sequence). After removal of 0 bases from V and 13 bases from J, the junction contained 6 bases not matched to a gene. CDR3 length: 15 amino acids. The CDR3 coding sequence is TGTGCCAGCAGTTACTCAATGGGACAGGGGTTTCCCCTCCACTTT. It codes for CASSYSMGQGFPLHF.

This chain joins TRBV28 and TRBJ2-3; no clear D. Germline assignment: CDR1 MDHEN and CDR2 SYDVKM. The CDR3 contains 17 residues. The V end lost 7 bases, the J end lost 0 bases, and 20 bases lay between the germline ends. The CDR3 region is CASKVPLGLASTDTQYF. The CDR3 nucleotides read TGTGCCAGCAAGGTCCCTTTAGGCTTAGCTAGCACAGATACGCAGTATTTT.

This clone was detected only a few times. J is TRBJ2-5 and V is TRBV7-8; 14 bases match TRBD2. With 1 base clipped from V and 4 bases from J, the junction kept 2 bases outside the gene matches. Per germline, CDR1 SGHVS and CDR2 FQNEAQ. The CDR3 consists of 16 residues. The CDR3 sequence: CASSLVGTSGGETQYF. For the CDR3, the DNA is TGTGCCAGCAGCTTAGTTGGGACTAGCGGGGGAGAGACCCAGTACTTC.

J is TRBJ1-2 and V is TRBV5-1; TRBD1 agrees at 7 bases. This CDR3 spans 17 amino acids. The germline gives CDR1 SGHRS, CDR2 YFSETQ. Unmatched junction bases numbered 19, after V lost 4 bases and J lost 7 bases. Here the CDR3 DNA reads TGCGCCAGCAGCCTCAACTACCGGGACAGCGGTCTTGGTGGCTACACCTTC. This gives the protein CASSLNYRDSGLGGYTF.

The gene calls are TRBV29-1 and TRBJ2-5, with D possibly matching TRBD2 (5 bases). The ends were cut back, 3 bases at V and 5 bases at J, with 7 bases in the middle. Germline V gives CDR1 SQVTM, CDR2 ANQGSEA. The length of the CDR3 is 11 residues. The CDR3 DNA sequence: TGCAGCGTTGATAGCGCGGAGACCCAGTACTTC. It is translated as CSVDSAETQYF.

The V and J genes are TRBV7-9 and TRBJ2-1, with D possibly being TRBD2 (5 bases). Trimming left V 5 bases short and J 9 bases short, with 17 bases between. The CDR3 is 14 residues long. Looked up from germline, CDR1 is SEHNR and CDR2 is FQNEAQ (reference sequence). Written as DNA, the CDR3 is TGTGCCAGCAGCGCTAGCTTCGCCGTTGTTGAGCAGTTCTTC. Its protein is CASSASFAVVEQFF.

This clone was detected only a few times. This chain links TRBV7-2 with TRBJ2-3, with TRBD2 matching 7 bases. V shed 1 base, J shed 9 bases, and the junction held 4 bases outside the gene matches. The CDR3 runs to 13 residues. Per the germline V gene, CDR1 is SGHTA and CDR2 is FQGNSA. The CDR3: CASSLVEGGTQYF. In nucleotides, the CDR3 is TGTGCCAGCAGCTTAGTCGAGGGAGGGACGCAGTATTTT.

This clone was detected once. The chain has TRBV4-1 and TRBJ2-7; 12 bases line up with TRBD2. The J segment lost 0 bases and the V segment lost 0 bases, leaving 9 bases of the junction unmatched. The CDR3 extends over 19 amino acids. CDR1 is MGHRA, CDR2 YSYEKL, per germline. In DNA, the CDR3 is TGCGCCAGCAGCCAAGATCCGGCTAGCGGGAGGGGGAGCTCCTACGAGCAGTACTTC. Encoded protein: CASSQDPASGRGSSYEQYF.

CDR3 amino acids: CASRERQTGNTIYF. The CDR3 DNA follows: TGTGCCAGCAGAGAAAGACAAACTGGAAACACCATATATTTT. This chain uses TRBV28 with TRBJ1-3; D call uncertain. The CDR3 loop spans 14 amino acids. From germline, CDR1 is MDHEN and CDR2 SYDVKM. V gave up 6 bases and J gave up 2 bases, with 11 bases separating them. Using reference TRBV28 and TRBJ1-3 for the parts outside the CDR3, the full variable domain is DVKVTQSSRYLVKRTGEKVFLECVQDMDHENMFWYRQDPGLGLRLIYFSYDVKMKEKGDIPEGYSVSREKKERFSLILESASTNQTSMYLCASRERQTGNTIYFGEGSWLTVV.